The rows below give T cell receptor beta chains drawn from one sample of a study of blood T cell repertoires in COVID-19. Only in-frame clones appear in the TCRdb table, and some are missing; sequencing was by immunoSEQ multiplex PCR. The sample consists of around 250,000 clones, about 85% of them appearing once. The specimen was peripheral blood. These receptors all stem from a man younger than 40 who had recovered from COVID-19. Both conserved end residues are part of each CDR3. The order of the fields is J gene, V gene, clone size, D gene, CDR3 DNA, CDR3 protein. D genes are given only for firm matches. The size entry is marked missing in some rows and otherwise reads once, few, many or a size class.

TRBJ1-5	TRBV19	NA	TRBD1	TGTGCCAGTAGTATAGATGGAGGGGGCGGTCAGCCCCAGCATTTT	CASSIDGGGGQPQHF
TRBJ1-2	TRBV2	NA	NA	TGTGCCAGCAGTGAAGCGCTTGCAGCGGGGGGCTACACCTTC	CASSEALAAGGYTF
TRBJ1-5	TRBV7-2	NA	TRBD1	TGTGCCAGCAGCAAACAGGCGCCGGGACAGGGCAGCAATCAGCCCCAGCATTTT	CASSKQAPGQGSNQPQHF
TRBJ1-1	TRBV7-8	NA	TRBD1	TGTGCCAGCAGCGGGACAGGGATTGAAGCTTTCTTT	CASSGTGIEAFF
TRBJ2-5	TRBV5-1	NA	NA	TGCGCCAGCAGCTTGGATACCGGGAGACAAGAGACCCAGTACTTC	CASSLDTGRQETQYF
TRBJ1-2	TRBV6-5	NA	NA	TGTGCCAGCAGCATCTCAAAGGGGCACGGTGGCTACACCTTC	CASSISKGHGGYTF
TRBJ2-5	TRBV2	NA	NA	TGTGCCAGCAGTGAAATGGGGAGGGAGACCCAGTACTTC	CASSEMGRETQYF
TRBJ2-2	TRBV12-5	NA	TRBD2	TGTGCTAGTGGTTTGGTAGGACTAGCTGAAACCGGGGAGCTGTTTTTT	CASGLVGLAETGELFF
TRBJ2-1	TRBV2	NA	NA	TGTGCCAGCACCTCCGGCGGTTACAATGAGCAGTTCTTC	CASTSGGYNEQFF
TRBJ1-3	TRBV28	NA	TRBD1	TGTGCCAGCTCCGGACAGGGGGTAAACACCATATATTTT	CASSGQGVNTIYF
TRBJ1-2	TRBV4-1	NA	NA	TGCGCCAGCAGCCAGCAACAGGGTTTTGATGGCTACACCTTC	CASSQQQGFDGYTF
TRBJ1-5	TRBV19	NA	NA	TGTGCGGCGGGGGAGGAACAGCCCCAGCATTTT	CAAGEEQPQHF
TRBJ2-1	TRBV7-9	NA	NA	TGTGCCAGCGGAGGGGCCCGGAATGAGCAGTTCTTC	CASGGARNEQFF
TRBJ2-7	TRBV6-5	NA	TRBD1	TGTGCCAGCAGGACATCGGGACAGGGATCCTACGAGCAGTACTTC	CASRTSGQGSYEQYF
TRBJ2-1	TRBV7-8	few	NA	TGTGCCAGCAGCTTCCCCCCAGGCAATGAGCAGTTCTTC	CASSFPPGNEQFF
TRBJ2-5	TRBV5-4	NA	TRBD2	TGTGCCAGCAGCCCCGGCGGCGGTCTAGCGGAAGAGACCCAGTACTTC	CASSPGGGLAEETQYF
TRBJ2-3	TRBV7-3	NA	NA	TGTGCCAGCAGCCTAGCCTCGGGGGACCGGGATACGCAGTATTTT	CASSLASGDRDTQYF
TRBJ1-3	TRBV9	NA	NA	TGTGCCAGCAGCCCCCGGACGGGGAACTCTGGAAACACCATATATTTT	CASSPRTGNSGNTIYF
TRBJ2-3	TRBV5-8	NA	NA	TGTGCCAGCAGCTCAGGGGCCCTTCCTATACTTGATGAGGATACGCAGTATTTT	CASSSGALPILDEDTQYF
TRBJ2-3	TRBV6-5	NA	NA	TGTGCCAGCAGCGATTTCAGGGCCAGCACAGATACGCAGTATTTT	CASSDFRASTDTQYF
TRBJ2-1	TRBV27	NA	NA	TGTGCCAGCAGTGCCTCTGGGGGCCAAAGGGGGGAGCAGTTCTTC	CASSASGGQRGEQFF
TRBJ2-5	TRBV7-9	NA	TRBD2	TGTGCCAGCAGCCACCCTAGCGGGGGCTACCAAGAGACCCAGTACTTC	CASSHPSGGYQETQYF
TRBJ1-2	TRBV28	NA	TRBD1	TGTGCCAGCAGGCCGACAGGGGGAGGCTATGGCTACACCTTC	CASRPTGGGYGYTF
TRBJ2-3	TRBV27	NA	TRBD2	TGTGCCAGCAAGGTTGGGGGGGCAGATACGCAGTATTTT	CASKVGGADTQYF
TRBJ1-4	TRBV12-5	NA	NA	TGTGCTAGTGGTCCGGGACTAAATGAAAAACTGTTTTTT	CASGPGLNEKLFF
TRBJ2-5	TRBV5-1	NA	TRBD1	TGCGCCAGCAGCTTGTGGCCGGGACAGGGTGAGGAGACCCAGTACTTC	CASSLWPGQGEETQYF
TRBJ1-2	TRBV11-2	NA	TRBD1	TGTGCCAGCAGACGACCGGGACAGGGGCATGGCTACACCTTC	CASRRPGQGHGYTF
TRBJ1-5	TRBV19	NA	NA	TGTGCCAGTAAGGGAGTGGAACCTTTAGGGAGCAATCAGCCCCAGCATTTT	CASKGVEPLGSNQPQHF
TRBJ2-3	TRBV5-1	NA	TRBD1	TGCGCCAGCAGCTTGGGGGACAGGGCGTTTACAGATACGCAGTATTTT	CASSLGDRAFTDTQYF
TRBJ1-2	TRBV27	NA	NA	TGTGCCAGCAGTTTGTCGGGCTATGGCTACACCTTC	CASSLSGYGYTF
TRBJ2-1	TRBV7-8	NA	TRBD2	TGTGCCAGCAGCCCAAGGACTAGCGTTGGCAATGAGCAGTTCTTC	CASSPRTSVGNEQFF
TRBJ2-2	TRBV10-3	NA	TRBD1	TGTGCCATTACGGACAGGGGGCTCGGCGGGGAGCTGTTTTTT	CAITDRGLGGELFF
TRBJ1-6	TRBV7-2	NA	TRBD1	TGTGCCAGCAGCTTCCCCGGGACAGGTTTTCGGTCACCCCTCCACTTT	CASSFPGTGFRSPLHF
TRBJ1-4	TRBV18	NA	TRBD1	TGTGCCAGCTCACCGACAGGGTCCGAGGAAAAACTGTTTTTT	CASSPTGSEEKLFF
TRBJ2-6	TRBV10-3	NA	NA	TGTGCCGTCCAGGATTCCGGGGCCAACGTCCTGACTTTC	CAVQDSGANVLTF
TRBJ2-2	TRBV6-5	NA	NA	TGTGCCAGCAGTAAGGACAGAGACACCGGGGAGCTGTTTTTT	CASSKDRDTGELFF
TRBJ2-7	TRBV2	few	TRBD1	TGTGCCAGCACCACCCTGACAGGGGGCCAATACGAGCAGTACTTC	CASTTLTGGQYEQYF
TRBJ1-2	TRBV28	NA	TRBD1	TGTGCCAGCAGTGGACAGGAAGAAGGCTACACCTTC	CASSGQEEGYTF
TRBJ1-1	TRBV28	NA	NA	TGTGCCAGCAGTTTATCCGTTTCCCTGAACACTGAAGCTTTCTTT	CASSLSVSLNTEAFF
TRBJ2-7	TRBV19	NA	NA	TGTGCCAGTAGGGAGGGCTACGAGCAGTACTTC	CASREGYEQYF
TRBJ1-5	TRBV25-1	NA	TRBD1	TGTGCCAGCAGTGCGACAGGGGCGAATCAGCCCCAGCATTTT	CASSATGANQPQHF
TRBJ1-5	TRBV13	NA	TRBD1	TGTGCCAGCAGCTTATCTGGGACAGGGGGCTCTCAGCCCCAGCATTTT	CASSLSGTGGSQPQHF
TRBJ2-5	TRBV3-1/TRBV3-2	once	TRBD2	TGTGCCAGCAGCCAATTAGCGGGGGGAGAAGAGACCCAGTACTTC	CASSQLAGGEETQYF
TRBJ2-1	TRBV5-4	NA	TRBD1	TGTGCCAGCAGCCCGGGACAGGGCGGGACCTACAATGAGCAGTTCTTC	CASSPGQGGTYNEQFF
TRBJ2-3	TRBV7-2	NA	TRBD2	TGTGCCAGCAGCTTGGGACTACAAAATCCAAGCACAGATACGCAGTATTTT	CASSLGLQNPSTDTQYF
TRBJ1-5	TRBV4-1	NA	NA	TGCGCCAGCAGCCACAGGGCCAGCAATCAGCCCCAGCATTTT	CASSHRASNQPQHF
TRBJ1-2	TRBV19	NA	NA	TGTGCCGCCAGGGAAAACTATGGCTACACCTTC	CAARENYGYTF
TRBJ2-3	TRBV27	NA	NA	TGTGCCAGCAGTTCCGGACAGATCACAGATACGCAGTATTTT	CASSSGQITDTQYF
TRBJ2-5	TRBV7-9	NA	NA	TGTGCCAGCAGCCCTTCGGTTCTAGGCGTGGAGACCCAGTACTTC	CASSPSVLGVETQYF
TRBJ2-3	TRBV19	NA	NA	TGTGCCAGTAGTAAGGGACGGGAGAGCACAGATACGCAGTATTTT	CASSKGRESTDTQYF
TRBJ2-3	TRBV7-2	NA	TRBD2	TGTGCCAGCAGCCCGGGACTAAACACAGATACGCAGTATTTT	CASSPGLNTDTQYF
TRBJ1-5	TRBV2	NA	NA	TGTGCCAGCGGGAGTGACGGCAATCAGCCCCAGCATTTT	CASGSDGNQPQHF
TRBJ2-3	TRBV2	NA	NA	TGTGCCAGCAGTGGGACAGTCACAGATACGCAGTATTTT	CASSGTVTDTQYF
TRBJ2-7	TRBV13	few	NA	TGTGCCAGCAGCTTAGGCACAGGGGAGGAAGGCTACGAGCAGTACTTC	CASSLGTGEEGYEQYF
TRBJ1-5	TRBV5-1	NA	NA	TGCGCCAGCAGCTTGCAAGGGGATCAGCCCCAGCATTTT	CASSLQGDQPQHF